What follows is one T cell receptor (beta chain) and its context. Its matching antigen is unknown. As originally analysed: From ImmunoSEQ came sequences covering only the junction and carrying no quality scores, so filtering differed. Some clones are missing from TCRdb's copy, which holds only in-frame ones; the method was immunoSEQ multiplex PCR. Clone size and the V and J calls come from that table; the DNA yielded D and trimming. The top ten clones hold around 0.4% of a sample with about 2.3 million clones, just under 95% of them seen once. These data come from a study of shared clonotypes between healthy human individuals. Study overall: With ages of 18 to 49, the donors were a couple of women and a few men. CD8 memory received one plate per donor, CD8 naive two, CD4 memory three and CD4 naive three. General study points: Naive subsets generally exceeded memory subsets in estimated richness.

The germline CDR1 and CDR2 sequences are SGDLS and YYNGEE. This CDR3 spans 15 amino acids. V gave up 2 bases and J gave up 9 bases, with 21 bases separating them. Sequencing was carried out using naive CD4+ T cells from PBMCs. Documented subset: CD45RA+ positively selected. The receptor was derived from a man aged 18 to 30 in good health. Some clones in this sample may be carry-over from other donors' samples. The chain has TRBV9 and TRBJ2-7, with a tentative D call TRBD1 (6 bases). The CDR3 sequence is CASSVALDSIGGQYF. The CDR3 nucleotides are TGTGCCAGCAGCGTTGCATTGGACAGCATAGGTGGGCAGTACTTC.